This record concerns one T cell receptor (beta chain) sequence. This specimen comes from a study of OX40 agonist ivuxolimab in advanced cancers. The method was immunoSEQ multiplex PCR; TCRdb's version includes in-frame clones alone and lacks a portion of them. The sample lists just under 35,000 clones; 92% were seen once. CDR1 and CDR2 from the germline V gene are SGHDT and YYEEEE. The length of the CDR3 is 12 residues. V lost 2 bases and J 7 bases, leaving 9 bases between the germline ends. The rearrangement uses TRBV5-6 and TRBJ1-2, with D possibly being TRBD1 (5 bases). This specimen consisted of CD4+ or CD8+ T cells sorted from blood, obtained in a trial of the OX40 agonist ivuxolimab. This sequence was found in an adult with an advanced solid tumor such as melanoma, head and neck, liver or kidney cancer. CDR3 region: CASSFGTAGYTF. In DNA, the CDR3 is TGTGCCAGCAGCTTCGGGACGGCTGGCTACACCTTC.